These 25 T cell receptor beta chains were all obtained from the same sample, sequenced in a study of human T cells and chemical hapten exposure. Specified time point: pre-sensitization, week 0. Treatment here: therapeutic diphenylcyclopropenone sensitization with weekly scalp DPC. In TCRdb, the RACE reads were re-called with MiXCR into one record per CDR3 protein. The sample holds a few hundred thousand distinct CDR3 sequences, 7.5% to 9% seen once. The sample consisted of whole blood, taken in connection with sensitization to the hapten diphenylcyclopropenone (DPC). These receptors all come from a man aged 18 to 29 with alopecia areata. Some clones in this sample may be carry-over from other donors' samples.

The chain combines TRBV5-1 with TRBJ2-1, with 9 positions matching TRBD2. Trimming cost V 3 bases and J 0 bases; bases outside gene matches: 4. This CDR3 region has 16 residues. Germline V gene lookup returns CDR1 SGHRS and CDR2 YFSETQ. CDR3 bases: TGCGCCAGCAGCTCCTTAGCGGGGGACTCCTACAATGAGCAGTTCTTC. Residues: CASSSLAGDSYNEQFF.

The chain recombines TRBV6-2 or TRBV6-3 with TRBJ2-7, with TRBD2 matching over 15 bases. Germline CDR1 is MNHEY and CDR2 is SVGEGT. This CDR3 has 19 amino acids. V was clipped by 6 bases and J by 1 base; unmatched bases: 13. In nucleotides, the CDR3 is TGTGCCAGCAGCTTAGGACCGGGACTAGCGGGGGGCCTATCCTACGAGCAGTACTTC. Its protein product is CASSLGPGLAGGLSYEQYF.

This clonotype was seen a few times. The chain couples TRBV6-6 to TRBJ1-1; 7 bases match TRBD1. V lost 7 bases, J lost 4 bases, and 6 bases stayed unmatched. There are 13 residues in the CDR3. CDR1 MNHNY and CDR2 SVGAGI come from the germline V gene (reference sequence). The CDR3 region is CASTKNRGTEAFF. CDR3 DNA sequence: TGTGCCAGCACCAAGAACAGGGGCACTGAAGCTTTCTTT.

This chain connects TRBV27 to TRBJ1-1, with D possibly TRBD1 on 5 matching bases. CDR3 length: 16 residues. V shed 0 bases and J shed 2 bases, with 13 bases lying between them. Germline CDR1 and CDR2: MNHEY and SMNVEV (reference sequence). The CDR3 loop is CASSLSVTQVNTEAFF. The CDR3 nucleotides are TGTGCCAGCAGTTTATCGGTTACACAGGTAAACACTGAAGCTTTCTTT.

This clonotype occurred many times. The chain recombines TRBV7-8 with TRBJ2-4; D assignment may be TRBD1 or TRBD2 (5 bases each). The length of the CDR3 is 13 residues. Germline-derived CDR1 and CDR2 are SGHVS and FQNEAQ. V lost 5 bases, J lost 5 bases, and 10 bases lay in between. The CDR3 is CASSGDGQNIQYF. Here the CDR3 DNA reads TGTGCCAGCAGCGGGGACGGACAAAACATTCAGTACTTC.

This clonotype showed up just a few times. The rearrangement uses TRBV20-1 and TRBJ2-7; possible D gene TRBD1, 5 bases. Trimming removed 6 bases at V and 6 bases at J, with 18 bases between. The CDR3 has 13 amino acids. The germline V gene has CDR1 DFQATT and CDR2 SNEGSKA (reference sequence). This CDR3 is CSARKGARIEQYF. CDR3 coding DNA: TGCAGTGCCCGGAAAGGGGCGAGGATCGAGCAGTACTTC.

Only a few counts were recorded for this clonotype. This sequence joins TRBV6-2 or TRBV6-3 and TRBJ2-5; possibly TRBD1 or TRBD2 for D (5 bases each). The germline CDR1 and CDR2 sequences are MNHEY and SVGEGT. V was clipped by 7 bases and J by 1 base, with 16 bases between them. The CDR3 contains 15 residues. The CDR3 protein is CASTQRGRIQETQYF. The CDR3 DNA reads TGTGCCAGCACTCAGAGGGGACGGATCCAAGAGACCCAGTACTTC.

This chain connects TRBV7-9 to TRBJ2-2; TRBD1 is a possible D gene (7 bases). V was clipped by 7 bases and J by 5 bases, with 14 bases between them. CDR1 and CDR2 (germline): SEHNR, FQNEAQ (reference sequence). This CDR3 is 14 amino acids long. The CDR3 DNA follows: TGTGCCAGCACCAGGGGGGCGTTGACCGGGGAGCTGTTTTTT. This sequence encodes CASTRGALTGELFF.

V gene TRBV12-3 or TRBV12-4 combines with J gene TRBJ2-3; no clear D gene. The CDR3 covers 12 residues. The V end was cut by 10 bases, the J end by 2 bases, with 10 bases between. CDR3 coding DNA: TGTGCCACAGGACGAGACACAGATACGCAGTATTTT. Protein product: CATGRDTDTQYF.

This clonotype was observed a handful of times. J is TRBJ1-5 and V is TRBV6-2 or TRBV6-3; 12 bases line up with TRBD1. With 2 bases clipped from V and 9 bases from J, the junction kept 2 bases outside the gene matches. Germline assignment: CDR1 MNHEY and CDR2 SVGEGT. The CDR3 contains 14 residues. The CDR3 DNA is TGTGCCAGCAGTTACGGGACAGGGGGCCTGCCCCAGCATTTT. Amino acid sequence: CASSYGTGGLPQHF.

The rearrangement joins TRBV28 to TRBJ2-4, with 8 bases that match TRBD2. Germline V gene data show CDR1 as MDHEN and CDR2 as SYDVKM. There are 15 residues in the CDR3. The J segment lost 5 bases and the V segment lost 4 bases, leaving 7 bases of the junction unmatched. The CDR3 sequence: CASSSPTSGQNIQYF. Written as DNA, the CDR3 is TGTGCCAGCAGTTCCCCCACTAGCGGCCAAAACATTCAGTACTTC.

This clonotype was counted ten times or more. The chain combines TRBV4-1 with TRBJ2-3, with D maybe TRBD2 (6 bases). The ends were cut back, 2 bases at V and 0 bases at J, with 12 bases in the middle. CDR1 and CDR2 (germline): MGHRA, YSYEKL. The CDR3 is 16 amino acids. The DNA for the CDR3 is TGCGCCAGCAGCCAACAACCGGGAGATAGCACAGATACGCAGTATTTT. It is translated as CASSQQPGDSTDTQYF.

This clonotype was seen a few times. The chain links TRBV7-2 to TRBJ1-4; D perhaps matches TRBD1 (6 bases). Trimming took off 7 bases at V and 0 bases at J, with 15 bases between the two ends. Looked up from germline, CDR1 is SGHTA and CDR2 is FQGNSA. This CDR3 comprises 16 residues. The CDR3: CASKQGRIATNEKLFF. DNA of the CDR3: TGTGCCAGCAAACAGGGCCGAATAGCAACTAATGAAAAACTGTTTTTT.

This clonotype was counted a single time. The chain has TRBV6-1 and TRBJ2-3; D tentatively fits TRBD1 or TRBD2 (5 bases each). Germline V gene data show CDR1 as MNHNS and CDR2 as SASEGT. The CDR3 runs 15 residues. Trimming shortened V by 5 bases and J by 5 bases, and 17 bases separated the two germline ends. CDR3 in DNA: TGTGCCAGCAGTAACGAGGTCACAGGAGGAGATACGCAGTATTTT. Translating gives CASSNEVTGGDTQYF.

This clonotype was seen ten or more times. The chain links TRBV5-1 to TRBJ1-2; 10 nucleotides match TRBD1. The germline V gene has CDR1 SGHRS and CDR2 YFSETQ. The CDR3 contains 14 residues. V was pared by 4 bases and J by 3 bases, with 3 bases of the junction left unmatched. In DNA, the CDR3 is TGCGCCAGCAGCAGGGACAGGGGCGACTATGGCTACACCTTC. Its translation is CASSRDRGDYGYTF.

V and J are TRBV11-2 and TRBJ2-5; 8 bases are shared with TRBD2. Germline assignment: CDR1 SGHAT and CDR2 FQNNGV. The CDR3 is 16 residues long. J gave up 5 bases and V 3 bases, and 11 bases lay outside the gene matches. CDR3 DNA: TGTGCCAGCAGCTTCAGCTTGGGAGCGGGGGTGGAGACCCAGTACTTC. Its protein is CASSFSLGAGVETQYF.

This clonotype appeared once. V gene TRBV6-5 combines with J gene TRBJ2-4, with D perhaps assigned TRBD1 or TRBD2 (5 bases each). Trimming removed 5 bases from V and 9 bases from J, with 20 bases in between. The CDR3 totals 15 residues. CDR1 and CDR2 from the germline V gene are MNHEY and SVGAGI. CDR3 DNA sequence: TGTGCCAGCAGTCTCCGGGACCCCCAATCGGTCATTCAGTACTTC. Translation gives CASSLRDPQSVIQYF.

At least ten counts were recorded for this clonotype. The rearrangement joins TRBV20-1 to TRBJ1-1; D is ambiguous. There are 11 residues in the CDR3. CDR1 and CDR2 from the germline V gene are DFQATT and SNEGSKA (reference sequence). V lost 5 bases, J lost 3 bases, and 7 bases lay in between. CDR3 sequence reads: CSAGRDTEAFF. CDR3 bases: TGCAGTGCTGGGAGGGACACTGAAGCTTTCTTT.

The chain uses TRBV11-2 and TRBJ2-5; 10 nucleotides line up with TRBD2. The CDR3 runs to 16 residues. Germline CDR1 reads SGHAT; CDR2 reads FQNNGV. J was trimmed by 4 bases and V by 5 bases; bases with no gene match: 10. CDR3 DNA: TGTGCCAGCAGCCCTGTTTATACTAGCGGGGTAGAGACCCAGTACTTC. Translating gives CASSPVYTSGVETQYF.

The V and J genes are TRBV25-1 and TRBJ2-1; the D is unclear. The germline V and J ends were trimmed by 7 bases and 0 bases, with 19 bases remaining between them. There are 17 residues in the CDR3. Germline V gives CDR1 MGHDK, CDR2 SYGVNS. The CDR3 loop reads CASTPSLGVSSYNEQFF. For the CDR3, the DNA is TGTGCCAGCACACCCAGCTTAGGAGTGAGCTCCTACAATGAGCAGTTCTTC.

This clonotype was counted many times. The V and J genes are TRBV2 and TRBJ1-4; the match to TRBD1 covers 7 bases. The CDR3 length is 15 residues. Germline V gene sequence: CDR1 SNHLY, CDR2 FYNNEI. V gave up 9 bases and J gave up 5 bases; unmatched junction bases: 12. CDR3 in amino acids: CARGPEGQTNEKLFF. CDR3 nucleotides: TGTGCCAGGGGGCCGGAGGGACAGACGAATGAAAAACTGTTTTTT. Filled out from reference TRBV2 and TRBJ1-4, the complete variable domain reads EPEVTQTPSHQVTQMGQEVILRCVPISNHLYFYWYRQILGQKVEFLVSFYNNEISEKSEIFDDQFSVERPDGSNFTLKIRSTKLEDSAMYFCARGPEGQTNEKLFFGSGTQLSVL.

This clonotype was picked up a small number of times. This rearrangement joins TRBV28 to TRBJ1-1; a possible D gene is TRBD1 (6 bases). This CDR3 has 19 residues. Germline V CDR1 and CDR2: MDHEN, SYDVKM. V gave up 1 base and J gave up 5 bases, with 26 bases separating them. The CDR3 DNA reads TGTGCCAGCAGTTTATTTACCCGGACCGGCCAGGGGTCGCGGACTGAAGCTTTCTTT. Its protein product is CASSLFTRTGQGSRTEAFF.

The chain links TRBV3-1 to TRBJ1-6, with D hard to call. Looked up from germline, CDR1 is LGHDT and CDR2 is YNNKEL (reference sequence). This CDR3 spans 16 amino acids. The ends were cut back, 6 bases at V and 0 bases at J, with 12 bases in the middle. CDR3 loop: CASRRGRSSYNSPLHF. CDR3 sequence (DNA): TGTGCCAGCAGGCGCGGACGGAGCTCCTATAATTCACCCCTCCACTTT. Combining the CDR3 with reference TRBV3-1 and TRBJ1-6 gives the whole variable domain DTAVSQTPKYLVTQMGNDKSIKCEQNLGHDTMYWYKQDSKKFLKIMFSYNNKELIINETVPNRFSPKSPDKAHLNLHINSLELGDSAVYFCASRRGRSSYNSPLHFGNGTRLTVT.

V and J are TRBV5-5 and TRBJ2-2, with D possibly being TRBD1 (5 bases). This CDR3 contains 15 residues. V lost 1 base and J 5 bases, leaving 12 bases between the germline ends. Germline loops: CDR1 SGHKS, CDR2 YYEKEE (reference sequence). The CDR3 loop reads CASSLRQFETGELFF. CDR3 DNA: TGTGCCAGCAGCTTGAGACAGTTCGAGACCGGGGAGCTGTTTTTT. Supplemented by reference TRBV5-5 and TRBJ2-2, the full variable domain reads DAGVTQSPTHLIKTRGQQVTLRCSPISGHKSVSWYQQVLGQGPQFIFQYYEKEERGRGNFPDRFSARQFPNYSSELNVNALLLGDSALYLCASSLRQFETGELFFGEGSRLTVL.

V is TRBV9 and J is TRBJ1-3, with a tentative D call TRBD1 (6 bases). V lost 4 bases and J 4 bases, leaving 18 bases between the germline ends. The CDR3 spans 16 residues. Per the germline V gene, CDR1 is SGDLS and CDR2 is YYNGEE. The CDR3 sequence: CASSPQGIIRGNTIYF. CDR3 DNA: TGTGCCAGCAGCCCCCAGGGGATTATAAGGGGAAACACCATATATTTT.